This entry is about one T cell receptor (beta chain). Stated time point: peripheral blood 6 weeks after treatment start. The data were produced by immunoSEQ multiplex PCR, yet TCRdb's version contains in-frame clones alone and is incomplete. The repertoire consists of some 23,000 clones, with about four fifths occurring once and the leading ten covering roughly 1.5%. These data originate in a study of PD-L1 blockade in urothelial cancer. At the level of the study: In the patient group, about 85% of the roughly 30 were males with bladder-origin urothelial cancer. Counts from blood samples showed a median of roughly 140,000 T cells.

Here the sequenced sample was PBMCs, taken around atezolizumab (anti-PD-L1) treatment. The clonotype originates from a man aged 65 to 79 with urothelial cancer.

The DNA for the CDR3 is TGTGCCAGCCACGGGGACACGGATACGCAGTATTTT. Encoded protein: CASHGDTDTQYF. V usage is TRBV28 and J usage is TRBJ2-3; weak D call: TRBD1 (6 bases). The CDR3 covers 12 residues. Trimming shortened V by 8 bases and J by 6 bases, and 12 bases separated the two germline ends. The germline V gene has CDR1 MDHEN and CDR2 SYDVKM. The full variable domain, its missing parts supplied by reference TRBV28 and TRBJ2-3, is DVKVTQSSRYLVKRTGEKVFLECVQDMDHENMFWYRQDPGLGLRLIYFSYDVKMKEKGDIPEGYSVSREKKERFSLILESASTNQTSMYLCASHGDTDTQYFGPGTRLTVL.